These T cell receptor beta chains were read from a single sample in a study of beta chain features in type 1 diabetes. Sequenced by immunoSEQ multiplex PCR; TCRdb stores in-frame clones only, minus some. The sample records some 250,000 clones, 25% to 30% being singletons. Input material: central memory CD4+ T cells from blood. Every receptor here comes from a man aged 25 to 40 in good health. CDR3s leave out the opening cysteine and the closing phenylalanine or tryptophan.

TRBJ2-5,TRBV6-1,ASSRTGRETQY
TRBJ2-3,TRBV29-1,SAGRGLAGGGGTDTQY
TRBJ1-2,TRBV23-1,AISHFPGTYGYT
TRBJ1-1,TRBV25-1,ASSDPQRGDSEAF
TRBJ2-3,TRBV27,ASRRTGTDTQY
TRBJ2-1,TRBV7-2,ASSFETWRGRSYNEQF
TRBJ1-6,TRBV9,ASSPRNGAYNSPLH
TRBJ2-1,TRBV28,ASSLTSGNEQF
TRBJ2-5,TRBV25-1,ASRWGHRQETQY
TRBJ2-5,TRBV29-1,SVATHLQETQY
TRBJ2-3,TRBV29-1,SVTGTSGGTDTQY
TRBJ2-5,TRBV11-2,ASSLGPVRETQY
TRBJ2-7,TRBV4-2,ASSQDRASGSYEQY
TRBJ1-1,TRBV6-5,ASSWAGTEAF
TRBJ2-3,TRBV30,AWSVGSTDTQY
TRBJ2-2,TRBV30,AWSRTGELF
TRBJ1-1,TRBV9,ASSVAPTGTGTEAF
TRBJ2-3,TRBV7-7,ASSLGRGGDTQY
TRBJ2-3,TRBV29-1,SVAGLAGGRTDTQY
TRBJ2-1,TRBV6-5,ASSYLAAYYNEQF
TRBJ2-7,TRBV28,ASSVPGQAYEQY
TRBJ2-1,TRBV2,ASSEARTLGNEQF
TRBJ2-6,TRBV11-2,ASSSLRAKDSGANVLT
TRBJ2-3,TRBV19,ASSQGASTDTQY
TRBJ2-1,TRBV29-1,SVGRGGFGDEQF
TRBJ2-4,TRBV7-2,ASSSGLAGGIQY
TRBJ2-3,TRBV27,ASSLTPPGVGIRTDTQY
TRBJ2-5,TRBV14,ASSQPQGGGETQY
TRBJ2-3,TRBV11-2,ASSNTGAGQGTDTQY
TRBJ1-2,TRBV5-1,ASRSGDYGYT
TRBJ2-1,TRBV29-1,WAGGPGEQF
TRBJ2-2,TRBV11-2,ASSLAGPGELF
TRBJ2-7,TRBV15,ATSRAGQSYEQY
TRBJ2-7,TRBV23-1,ASRRACEQY